One and the same sample provided the 21 T cell receptor beta chains below, sequenced in a study of human T cells and chemical hapten exposure. TCRdb re-called the RACE reads through MiXCR, storing one row per CDR3 protein. There are some 57,000 distinct CDR3 sequences in the sample; 9.6% occur only once, and about 9.6% lies in the top ten. Time point described: pre-sensitization, week 0. As for treatment: therapeutic diphenylcyclopropenone sensitization with weekly scalp DPC. Unfractionated whole blood yielded total RNA. The source material was whole blood, sampled in connection with sensitization to the hapten diphenylcyclopropenone (DPC). The origin of the receptors is a young woman with alopecia areata. Some clones in this sample may be carry-over from other donors' samples.

This rearrangement joins TRBV28 to TRBJ1-1; tentative D call: TRBD1 (6 bases). Trimming removed 2 bases from V and 8 bases from J, with 9 bases in between. Germline loops: CDR1 MDHEN, CDR2 SYDVKM. The CDR3 extends over 12 amino acids. CDR3 residues: CASSLRTAEAFF. The CDR3 DNA reads TGTGCCAGCAGTTTACGGACAGCCGAAGCTTTCTTT.

The chain links TRBV7-2 to TRBJ1-5; D call uncertain. This CDR3 comprises 13 residues. CDR1 is SGHTA and CDR2 is FQGNSA in the germline V gene. V was clipped by 5 bases and J by 2 bases, with 7 bases between them. CDR3 protein: CASSLHGNQPQHF. DNA of the CDR3: TGTGCCAGCAGCCTTCACGGCAATCAGCCCCAGCATTTT.

This clonotype came up many times. The genes are TRBV4-3 and TRBJ1-2, with unresolved D. The germline V gene encodes CDR1 LGHNA and CDR2 YSLEER. The V end was cut by 2 bases, the J end by 7 bases, with 11 bases between. The CDR3 runs 13 residues. The CDR3 loop reads CASSQTWEGGYTF. The CDR3 nucleotides read TGCGCCAGCAGCCAAACTTGGGAAGGTGGCTACACCTTC.

Ten or more counts support this clonotype. The chain employs TRBV6-5 and TRBJ1-6, with 7 bases matching TRBD1. This CDR3 contains 15 residues. Looked up from germline, CDR1 is MNHEY and CDR2 is SVGAGI. Trimming at V came to 2 bases and at J to 9 bases, leaving 7 bases not matched to a gene. The CDR3 spells CASSYRGRESSPLHF. As DNA, the CDR3 is TGTGCCAGCAGTTACAGGGGGCGCGAAAGTTCACCCCTCCACTTT.

This clonotype turned up a few times. The chain uses TRBV20-1 and TRBJ2-7, with 9 bases lining up with TRBD2. Germline CDR1 reads DFQATT; CDR2 reads SNEGSKA (reference sequence). V lost 6 bases and J lost 3; bases outside the gene matches: 6. The CDR3 contains 13 residues. This CDR3 is CSATSGGNYEQYF. In DNA, the CDR3 is TGCAGTGCCACAAGCGGGGGGAACTACGAGCAGTACTTC.

The table lists this clonotype with many counts. The CDR3 is CASSFQVNTEAFF. In DNA form, the CDR3 reads TGTGCCAGCAGTTTTCAGGTGAACACTGAAGCTTTCTTT. The chain uses TRBV12-3 or TRBV12-4 and TRBJ1-1, with D hard to call. The CDR3 totals 13 residues. Trimming took 3 bases from V and 0 from J, leaving 5 bases between them.

The V and J genes are TRBV25-1 and TRBJ1-2, with D unclear. Trimming took 0 bases from V and 3 from J, leaving 11 bases between them. Germline V lookup: CDR1 MGHDK, CDR2 SYGVNS. This CDR3 spans 15 amino acids. The CDR3 protein is CASSEYFSGDYGYTF. DNA for the CDR3: TGTGCCAGCAGTGAATATTTCAGTGGAGACTATGGCTACACCTTC.

The table lists this clonotype with many counts. The CDR3 loop reads CASRRTGPTEAFF. CDR3 bases: TGTGCCAGCAGAAGGACAGGCCCCACTGAAGCTTTCTTT. The rearrangement links TRBV12-3 or TRBV12-4 to TRBJ1-1; 7 nucleotides agree with TRBD1. This CDR3 is 13 amino acids long. V was clipped by 6 bases and J by 4 bases; unmatched bases: 5.

Details on this clonotype: The junction shows a germline mismatch at one end, possibly a read error. The chain employs TRBV10-3 and TRBJ1-2; 12 bases match TRBD1. CDR1 and CDR2 from the germline V gene are ENHRY and SYGVKD. The CDR3 runs 13 residues. CDR3 sequence reads: CASSGDRGLGDTF. The CDR3 DNA is TGTGCCAGTTCGGGGGACAGGGGGCTTGGCGACACCTTC.

J is TRBJ2-4 and V is TRBV28; D is unclear. The CDR3 contains 13 residues. Trimming stripped 11 bases from V and 1 base from J, with 12 bases between. The germline V gene encodes CDR1 MDHEN and CDR2 SYDVKM. Written as DNA, the CDR3 is TGTGCCGCGAGGCAGACCGCCAAAAACATTCAGTACTTC. Amino acid sequence: CAARQTAKNIQYF.

This chain links TRBV9 with TRBJ2-5; D may correspond to TRBD1 or TRBD2 (5 bases each). CDR3 length: 15 residues. Deletions cut 0 bases from V and 2 bases from J, with 11 bases between. Germline V gene data show CDR1 as SGDLS and CDR2 as YYNGEE. The CDR3 nucleotides read TGTGCCAGCAGCGTAGGTCGGGGCTTGCAAGAGACCCAGTACTTC. Translating it yields CASSVGRGLQETQYF.

This clonotype was seen many times. This rearrangement joins TRBV4-3 to TRBJ2-6; D is uncertain. V was clipped by 0 bases and J by 15 bases, with 18 bases between them. The CDR3 is made up of 15 amino acids. From germline, CDR1 is LGHNA and CDR2 YSLEER. Written as DNA, the CDR3 is TGCGCCAGCAGCCAAGATCTAAACGTCCGACGCGACCTGACTTTC. It encodes CASSQDLNVRRDLTF.

In this sample, this clonotype turned up many times. The chain has TRBV28 and TRBJ1-5; no clear D. Trimming stripped 6 bases from V and 5 bases from J, with 11 bases between. Germline V gene data show CDR1 as MDHEN and CDR2 as SYDVKM. The CDR3 has 13 amino acids. CDR3 in DNA: TGTGCCAGCAGAACGAAAGGGTATCAGCCCCAGCATTTT. This codes for CASRTKGYQPQHF.

The chain has TRBV30 and TRBJ2-5; D assignment may be TRBD1 or TRBD2 (6 bases each). CDR1 and CDR2 from the germline V gene are GTSNPN and SVGIG (reference sequence). The germline V and J ends were trimmed by 4 bases and 2 bases, with 11 bases remaining between them. The CDR3 runs 13 residues. CDR3 amino acids: CAWNQGRQETQYF. DNA of the CDR3: TGTGCCTGGAACCAGGGGAGGCAAGAGACCCAGTACTTC.

This clonotype turned up a few times. The gene calls are TRBV7-2 and TRBJ1-3; 7 nucleotides match TRBD1. In germline, CDR1 is SGHTA, CDR2 FQGNSA. V dropped 5 bases and J dropped 0; count of bases not matched to a gene: 7. The CDR3 is 16 amino acids. CDR3 sequence: CASSPTDRVSGNTIYF. The CDR3 nucleotides are TGTGCCAGCAGCCCGACCGACAGGGTCTCTGGAAACACCATATATTTT.

The table lists this clonotype with many counts. The chain employs TRBV19 and TRBJ2-1; maybe TRBD1 (5 bases). Germline V gene lookup returns CDR1 LNHDA and CDR2 SQIVND (reference sequence). The CDR3 totals 13 residues. V shed 2 bases and J shed 14 bases, with 16 bases lying between them. For the CDR3, the DNA is TGTGCCAGTAGTATAAGCGACAGTGGGTTGAAGTTCTTC. Its translation: CASSISDSGLKFF. The full variable domain, in which reference TRBV19 and TRBJ2-1 provide the parts outside the CDR3, is DGGITQSPKYLFRKEGQNVTLSCEQNLNHDAMYWYRQDPGQGLRLIYYSQIVNDFQKGDIAEGYSVSREKKESFPLTVTSAQKNPTAFYLCASSISDSGLKFFGPGTRLTVL.

The V call is TRBV7-2, the J call TRBJ1-6; TRBD1 matches 11 bases. The V gene end was trimmed by 5 bases and the J gene end by 8 bases; junction bases not matched to a gene: 14. From germline, CDR1 is SGHTA and CDR2 FQGNSA. This CDR3 has 18 amino acids. The CDR3 reads CASSLRSDRGLYYSPLHF. Here the CDR3 DNA reads TGTGCCAGCAGCCTTCGATCGGACAGGGGGCTGTATTATTCACCCCTCCACTTT.

This clonotype was observed a few times. The chain combines TRBV3-1 with TRBJ2-5, with D uncertain. Per the germline V gene, CDR1 is LGHDT and CDR2 is YNNKEL (reference sequence). Trimming cost V 6 bases and J 7 bases, with 15 bases left between them. This CDR3 has 13 residues. CDR3 region: CASRDGMGRTQYF. CDR3 nucleotide sequence: TGTGCCAGCAGGGACGGCATGGGAAGGACCCAGTACTTC.

The chain links TRBV30 to TRBJ2-1, with 12 bases fitting TRBD2. The CDR3 length is 15 residues. Per germline, CDR1 GTSNPN and CDR2 SVGIG (reference sequence). The J segment lost 3 bases and the V segment lost 0 bases, leaving 0 bases of the junction unmatched. The CDR3 sequence is CAWSVLAGGYNEQFF. DNA of the CDR3: TGTGCCTGGAGTGTACTAGCGGGGGGCTACAATGAGCAGTTCTTC.

This clonotype was counted between two and nine times. This rearrangement joins TRBV4-1 to TRBJ2-3; D unresolved. The CDR3 consists of 11 residues. Germline lookup yields CDR1 MGHRA and CDR2 YSYEKL. Trimming stripped 3 bases from V and 6 bases from J, with 4 bases between. The CDR3 loop is CASSQADTQYF. CDR3 nucleotides: TGCGCCAGCAGCCAGGCGGATACGCAGTATTTT.

The chain recombines TRBV13 with TRBJ2-5, with 9 bases aligning to TRBD2. The germline V gene encodes CDR1 PRHDT and CDR2 FYEKMQ (reference sequence). This CDR3 spans 14 amino acids. The J segment lost 3 bases and the V segment lost 7 bases, leaving 6 bases of the junction unmatched. The CDR3 DNA follows: TGTGCCAGCAAAGACTCTAGCGGGGAAGAGACCCAGTACTTC. The encoded protein is CASKDSSGEETQYF.